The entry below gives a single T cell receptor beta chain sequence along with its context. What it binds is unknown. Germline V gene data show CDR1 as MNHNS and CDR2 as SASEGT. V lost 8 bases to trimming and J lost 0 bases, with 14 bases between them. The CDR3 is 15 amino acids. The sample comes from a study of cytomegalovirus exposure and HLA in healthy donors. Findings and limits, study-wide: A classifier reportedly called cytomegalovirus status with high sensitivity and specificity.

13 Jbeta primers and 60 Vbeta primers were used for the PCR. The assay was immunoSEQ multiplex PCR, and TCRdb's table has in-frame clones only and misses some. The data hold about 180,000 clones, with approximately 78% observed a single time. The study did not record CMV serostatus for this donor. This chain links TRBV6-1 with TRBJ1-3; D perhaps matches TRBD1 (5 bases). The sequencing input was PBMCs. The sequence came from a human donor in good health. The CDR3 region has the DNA TGTGCCAGCCGCACGGGGGGGTACTCTGGAAACACCATATATTTT. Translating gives CASRTGGYSGNTIYF.